Shown below are 23 T cell receptor beta chains from a single sample sequenced in a study of metastatic and nonmetastatic thyroid tumors. Patients had received no treatment of any kind before thyroid surgery. Using MiXCR, TCRdb re-called clones from the PCR reads. This table holds about 15,000 clones, more than 3% found once. Sequencing input: tumor tissue. Source of these receptors: a female donor with papillary thyroid cancer or a benign thyroid nodule (not recorded which). Some clones in this sample may be carry-over from other donors' samples.

The chain joins TRBV24-1 to TRBJ2-7; TRBD1 matches 8 bases. J was trimmed by 3 bases and V by 4 bases; bases with no gene match: 7. The germline V gene encodes CDR1 KGHDR and CDR2 SFDVKD. The CDR3 covers 15 residues. This CDR3 is CATSDRTGNRYEQYF. The CDR3 coding sequence is TGTGCCACCAGTGACAGGACAGGGAATCGCTACGAGCAGTACTTC.

This clone is medium-sized in the sample. CDR3 DNA: TGTGCCAGCAGCCTCCGGCGGGGCGAGCAGTTCTTC. Amino acids: CASSLRRGEQFF. J is TRBJ2-1 and V is TRBV3-1; tentatively, D is TRBD2 (6 bases). Germline CDR1 is LGHDT and CDR2 is YNNKEL (reference sequence). This CDR3 has 12 amino acids. Trimming took 4 bases from V and 10 from J, leaving 11 bases between them.

Relative to its sample, this clone is medium-sized (0.01 to 0.1%). The chain carries TRBV30 and TRBJ1-2; perhaps TRBD1 as D (5 bases). The V end lost 7 bases, the J end lost 1 base, and 13 bases lay between the germline ends. In germline, CDR1 is GTSNPN, CDR2 SVGIG (reference sequence). The CDR3 extends over 13 amino acids. The CDR3 protein is CAYRTKDNYGYTF. The CDR3 DNA reads as TGTGCCTACCGGACAAAAGATAACTATGGCTACACCTTC.

This chain uses TRBV20-1 with TRBJ1-2; D uncertain. Germline loops: CDR1 DFQATT, CDR2 SNEGSKA (reference sequence). CDR3 length: 13 residues. The V end was cut by 0 bases, the J end by 7 bases, with 12 bases between. Here the CDR3 reads CSARESAGGGYTF. The CDR3 DNA is TGCAGTGCTAGAGAGTCGGCAGGTGGTGGCTACACCTTC.

There are a few counts of this clone. V is TRBV6-4 and J is TRBJ2-7; 8 nucleotides align to TRBD1. With V trimmed by 0 bases and J by 4 bases, 11 bases remained unmatched. Germline V gives CDR1 MRHNA, CDR2 SNTAGT. This CDR3 has 17 amino acids. The CDR3 loop is CASSDSAPGQGEYEQYF. The CDR3 nucleotides are TGTGCCAGCAGTGACTCGGCTCCTGGACAGGGCGAATACGAGCAGTACTTC.

This clone was observed a handful of times. The chain is built from TRBV6-1 and TRBJ1-3; TRBD1 agrees at 10 bases. The CDR3 is made up of 16 amino acids. J lost 3 bases, V lost 4 bases, and 6 bases had no gene match. Germline assignment: CDR1 MNHNS and CDR2 SASEGT. For the CDR3, the DNA is TGTGCCAGCAGTGGGTACGACAGGGGGCTTGGAAACACCATATATTTT. Translated, it gives CASSGYDRGLGNTIYF.

The V gene is TRBV19, the J gene TRBJ2-1; 8 bases are shared with TRBD2. The CDR3 is made up of 15 amino acids. Trimming cost V 4 bases and J 2 bases; bases outside gene matches: 4. CDR1 LNHDA and CDR2 SQIVND come from the germline V gene (reference sequence). CDR3 loop: CASSSQLAAYNEQFF. The CDR3 region has the DNA TGTGCCAGTAGTAGCCAACTAGCGGCCTACAATGAGCAGTTCTTC.

This clone is medium-sized (0.01 to 0.1%) by share. The DNA of the CDR3 is TGCGCCAGCAGTGGCTCAATCGGGGTCGAGCAGTACTTC. This codes for CASSGSIGVEQYF. The gene calls are TRBV10-2 and TRBJ2-7; TRBD2 is a possible D gene (5 bases). CDR3 size: 13 residues. With 4 bases removed from V and 6 bases from J, the gap between germline ends came to 13 bases. Germline V CDR1 and CDR2: WSHSY, SAAADI.

J is TRBJ1-1 and V is TRBV14; unclear D gene. In germline, CDR1 is SGHDN, CDR2 FVKESK. The CDR3 extends over 13 amino acids. V shed 0 bases and J shed 2 bases, with 4 bases lying between them. CDR3 in DNA: TGTGCCAGCAGCCAAGAAGGAAACACTGAAGCTTTCTTT. It specifies CASSQEGNTEAFF.

This clone occurred a few times. The chain combines TRBV5-4 with TRBJ2-1; 7 nucleotides match TRBD1. CDR1 and CDR2 from the germline V gene are SGHNT and YYREEE (reference sequence). J was trimmed by 9 bases and V by 0 bases; bases with no gene match: 9. There are 15 residues in the CDR3. CDR3 in DNA: TGTGCCAGCAGCTTGGGACAGGGTATATTTTTTGAGCAGTTCTTC. This encodes CASSLGQGIFFEQFF.

The chain links TRBV20-1 to TRBJ1-2; 9 bases map to TRBD1. The CDR3 is made up of 13 amino acids. Trimming at V came to 4 bases and at J to 7 bases, leaving 7 bases not matched to a gene. Germline-derived CDR1 and CDR2 are DFQATT and SNEGSKA (reference sequence). The CDR3 loop reads CSAKTGGASGYTF. CDR3 nucleotide sequence: TGCAGTGCTAAGACAGGGGGGGCTAGTGGCTACACCTTC.

This clone has more than one count but fewer than ten. V usage is TRBV5-1 and J usage is TRBJ1-4; D uncertain. The length of the CDR3 is 15 residues. V lost 0 bases and J lost 5, with 11 bases in between. CDR1 and CDR2 from the germline V gene are SGHRS and YFSETQ. CDR3 protein: CASSLDGRPNEKLFF. DNA for the CDR3: TGCGCCAGCAGCTTGGACGGCAGGCCAAATGAAAAACTGTTTTTT.

This clone counts as medium-sized. The rearrangement links TRBV20-1 to TRBJ2-5, with D tentatively TRBD1 (6 bases). This CDR3 has 15 residues. Germline lookup yields CDR1 DFQATT and CDR2 SNEGSKA (reference sequence). V shed 3 bases and J shed 2 bases, with 16 bases lying between them. The CDR3 protein is CSARRPGHLQETQYF. In nucleotides, the CDR3 is TGCAGTGCTAGGCGTCCGGGACACCTGCAAGAGACCCAGTACTTC.

The chain joins TRBV28 to TRBJ2-7, with 7 bases identical to TRBD2. With V trimmed by 5 bases and J by 0 bases, 7 bases remained unmatched. Germline V gene sequence: CDR1 MDHEN, CDR2 SYDVKM. This CDR3 region has 15 residues. The CDR3, as DNA: TGTGCCAGCAGTCTACCGACTAGCAACTCCTACGAGCAGTACTTC. Its translation is CASSLPTSNSYEQYF. The full variable domain, in which reference TRBV28 and TRBJ2-7 provide the parts outside the CDR3, is DVKVTQSSRYLVKRTGEKVFLECVQDMDHENMFWYRQDPGLGLRLIYFSYDVKMKEKGDIPEGYSVSREKKERFSLILESASTNQTSMYLCASSLPTSNSYEQYFGPGTRLTVT.

By share of the sample, this clone is medium-sized. The J gene is TRBJ2-1, the V gene TRBV11-3; D remains unclear. There are 13 residues in the CDR3. Germline V gene data show CDR1 as SGHNT and CDR2 as YENEEA. V was shortened by 1 base and J by 6 bases, with 7 bases between the two germline ends. The CDR3 protein is CASSLGPLNEQFF. Here the CDR3 DNA reads TGTGCCAGCAGCTTAGGGCCCCTCAATGAGCAGTTCTTC. The full variable domain, with the rest looked up from reference TRBV11-3 and TRBJ2-1, is EAGVVQSPRYKIIEKKQPVAFWCNPISGHNTLYWYLQNLGQGPELLIRYENEEAVDDSQLPKDRFSAERLKGVDSTLKIQPAELGDSAVYLCASSLGPLNEQFFGPGTRLTVL.

This clone showed up just a few times. The J gene is TRBJ1-1, the V gene TRBV9, with D unresolved. V was shortened by 0 bases and J by 1 base, with 10 bases between the two germline ends. The CDR3 is 15 residues long. CDR1 and CDR2 from the germline V gene are SGDLS and YYNGEE. The CDR3 DNA follows: TGTGCCAGCAGCGTAGTAATTGTTGGGAACACTGAAGCTTTCTTT. Translation gives CASSVVIVGNTEAFF.

There are a few counts of this clone. The chain is built from TRBV6-5 and TRBJ2-6; 8 nucleotides match TRBD1. Germline-derived CDR1 and CDR2 are MNHEY and SVGAGI. This CDR3 region has 18 residues. V dropped 3 bases and J dropped 2; count of bases not matched to a gene: 9. Written as DNA, the CDR3 is TGTGCCAGCAGTTATTGGGGACAGGTCATAGCTGGGGCCAACGTCCTGACTTTC. It codes for CASSYWGQVIAGANVLTF.

This clone was seen a handful of times. V is TRBV19 and J is TRBJ1-5; weak D call: TRBD1 (5 bases). Germline values: CDR1 LNHDA, CDR2 SQIVND (reference sequence). Trimming shortened V by 3 bases and J by 2 bases, and 14 bases separated the two germline ends. This CDR3 is 16 amino acids long. CDR3 nucleotides: TGTGCCAGTAGTATGGCCAGGGTACGAGGCAATCAGCCCCAGCATTTT. Its translation is CASSMARVRGNQPQHF.

The gene calls are TRBV20-1 and TRBJ2-1; 10 positions match TRBD2. Germline values: CDR1 DFQATT, CDR2 SNEGSKA (reference sequence). This CDR3 spans 14 amino acids. J lost 8 bases, V lost 5 bases, and 9 bases had no gene match. In nucleotides, the CDR3 is TGCAGTGCTCTTCTCCCTAGCGGGAGCTATGAGCAGTTCTTC. Translation: CSALLPSGSYEQFF.

In this sample, this clone turned up a few times. The J gene is TRBJ2-3, the V gene TRBV3-1; D unclear. The CDR3 has 13 residues. The ends were cut back, 1 base at V and 7 bases at J, with 9 bases in the middle. Germline lookup yields CDR1 LGHDT and CDR2 YNNKEL (reference sequence). CDR3 in amino acids: CASSQGNLNTQYF. The CDR3 DNA sequence: TGTGCCAGCAGCCAAGGTAATCTAAATACGCAGTATTTT.

This clone occurred a few times. J is TRBJ1-6 and V is TRBV6-1; 11 nucleotides agree with TRBD1. This CDR3 region has 14 residues. J gave up 10 bases and V 1 base, and 0 bases lay outside the gene matches. Germline loops: CDR1 MNHNS, CDR2 SASEGT. CDR3 amino acids: CASSEGTGGSPLHF. The CDR3 DNA is TGTGCCAGCAGTGAAGGGACAGGGGGCTCACCCCTCCACTTT.

V is TRBV6-2 or TRBV6-3 and J is TRBJ1-4; D unresolved. V lost 0 bases, J lost 5 bases, and 4 bases lay in between. The CDR3 has 13 residues. Germline assignment: CDR1 MNHEY and CDR2 SVGEGT. CDR3 region: CASSYSENEKLFF. The CDR3 DNA is TGTGCCAGCAGTTACTCGGAGAATGAAAAACTGTTTTTT.

The V and J genes are TRBV28 and TRBJ1-5; TRBD1 aligns across 9 bases. The end of the DNA aligns better with TRBJ2-3, so the J call may be wrong. Germline CDR1 reads MDHEN; CDR2 reads SYDVKM. The length of the CDR3 is 17 residues. The CDR3, as DNA: TGTGCCAGCAGTTTCGGTCTAAACAGGGGGCGGGATCAGCCCCAGTATTTT. It specifies CASSFGLNRGRDQPQYF.